This T cell receptor beta chain was identified in a study of T cell responses to AZD1222 COVID-19 vaccine (dated by TCRdb to the early 2020s). Regarding the research as a whole: AZD1222 recipients given second doses at about 4 weeks or at about 12 weeks were pooled, since spike-specific TCR depth and breadth were not found to differ between the two schedules. A total of 230 to 250 trial participants underwent TCR sequencing, of whom 207 received two doses of AZD1222 and about 26 received two doses of the MenACWY control vaccine. Trial participants were enrolled by age into 18-55, 56-69 and 70-plus year subgroups, with roughly 150, 30 and 60 TCR-sequenced participants respectively.

The CDR3 regions of human TCRbeta chains were analyzed by immunosequencing. The study's processing was this. Repertoire TCRs were matched against a reference library of SARS-CoV-2-specific TCRs generated with the MIRA antigen-specificity platform. Breadth meant the fraction of unique TCRs that were SARS-CoV-2-associated, whereas depth meant the fraction of total T cells that were SARS-CoV-2-associated. Using the MIRA data, each spike-specific TCR was assigned both to the spike region to which the TCR was reactive and to a CD4 or CD8 class. Log10-transformed breadth and depth values were compared by one-way ANOVA with Sidak's multiple comparisons tests. The clones in this table, taken by TCRdb from immuneACCESS, are in-frame only. Not every clone is retained; where verified, under half of the shortfall comes from an unresolved V gene, and the cause of the rest is unknown. Clonal size and the V and J genes are those of that table, whereas D and trimming came from the DNA. The sample has more than 100,000 clones on record, 80% to 90% of them singletons. The biggest ten clones account for 7.6% of the sample.

The CDR3 holds 14 amino acids from the cysteine to the phenylalanine. The entry retains the CDR3 DNA only, 42 bases that are in frame from base 1. V ends up 3 bases short and J 3 bases short, with an unmatched junction base count of 2. Based on the germline V gene (reference sequence), the CDR1 and CDR2 sequences are MNHEY and SMNVEV. In the case of this clone: The antigen this receptor binds is unknown. Per-nucleotide qualities are absent, and no much larger clonotype sits a single base away.

The time point label, as the study defines it: baseline before first vaccination. Vaccinee samples came from UK trials COV001 and COV002, including a single-blind randomized controlled phase 2/3 trial of AZD1222 (ChAdOx1 nCoV-19) in healthy adults. For TCRbeta chain sequencing, PBMC samples from trial participants were taken at day 0 and at day 28 after the second dose. General study outcomes and caveats: In the small 56-69-year group, the increase in depth fell short of significance, most likely because of low power. No day 14 peak-response samples were available, so repertoires were characterized only after the peak T cell response. After two AZD1222 doses, both the breadth and the depth of spike-specific TCRs were significantly higher than at day 0 and than in MenACWY recipients. Conclusions about previously exposed vaccinees are limited, since just six AZD1222 recipients were seropositive for SARS-CoV-2 at baseline. Epitopes outside the regions mutated in the B.1.351 and B.1.1.7 variants were reportedly recognized by nearly half of the unique spike-specific TCRs. CD4 TCRs associated with the vaccine covered the entire spike protein, and the dominant responses were in regions 160-218 and 743-854. Participants were mostly white British and included more females than males, and it was suggested by the authors that clonal diversity may have been underestimated.

The chain is assembled from TRBV27 and TRBJ2-1, with 7 bases in between that match TRBD2. The clonotype was recovered from an adult in good health. The input for sequencing was peripheral blood, taken on day 0 of AZD1222 vaccination. The DNA sequence is as follows: TGTGCCAGCAGTTTTGAGCGGGGCTACAATGAGCAGTTCTTC. Translation gives CASSFERGYNEQFF.